This entry lists 6 T cell receptor beta chains sequenced from one sample in a study of cytomegalovirus exposure and HLA in healthy donors. Primers included in the PCR were 60 Vbeta and 13 Jbeta primers. Libraries were prepared by immunoSEQ multiplex PCR; TCRdb keeps only in-frame clonotypes and omits some of them. The data contain about 170,000 clones, around 80% of them singletons. What was sequenced was PBMCs. These TCRs come from a man aged 30 to 39 in good health and CMV-seropositive.

This chain uses TRBV11-2 with TRBJ2-1; D is ambiguous. Germline CDR1 reads SGHAT; CDR2 reads FQNNGV. Trimming removed 4 bases from V and 3 bases from J, with 4 bases in between. CDR3 length equals 12 residues. The CDR3 reads CASSSNYNEQFF. The CDR3 DNA is TGTGCCAGCAGCTCAAACTACAATGAGCAGTTCTTC.

The rearrangement uses TRBV11-3 and TRBJ2-7; possibly TRBD1 for D (5 bases). The V end was cut by 4 bases, the J end by 6 bases, with 13 bases between. Germline lookup yields CDR1 SGHNT and CDR2 YENEEA. The CDR3 totals 13 residues. The CDR3 DNA follows: TGTGCCAGCAGCTCTTACCAGGGTAGCGAGCAGTACTTC. Protein: CASSSYQGSEQYF.

This clone turned up a few times. The V gene is TRBV28, the J gene TRBJ2-1; 9 bases are shared with TRBD2. There are 16 residues in the CDR3. Germline V gene sequence: CDR1 MDHEN, CDR2 SYDVKM. V dropped 5 bases and J dropped 15; count of bases not matched to a gene: 20. CDR3 bases: TGTGCCAGCAGTCCGGGAGGGGTAGCGGGAGTAAGAGGTCCGTTCTTC. Translating gives CASSPGGVAGVRGPFF.

CDR3 sequence reads: CASRQTSGGADSYNEQFF. CDR3 nucleotide sequence: TGTGCCAGTAGACAAACTAGCGGGGGGGCCGACTCCTACAATGAGCAGTTCTTC. This chain links TRBV19 with TRBJ2-1, with TRBD2 identical over 13 bases. Germline-derived CDR1 and CDR2 are LNHDA and SQIVND (reference sequence). CDR3 length: 18 residues. Trimming cost V 6 bases and J 0 bases; bases outside gene matches: 8.

The genes are TRBV7-8 and TRBJ1-6; the match to TRBD1 covers 9 bases. CDR1 is SGHVS and CDR2 is FQNEAQ in the germline V gene. V lost 1 base to trimming and J lost 6 bases; unmatched junction nucleotides: 10. This CDR3 is built from 18 residues. Written as DNA, the CDR3 is TGTGCCAGCAGCTTAGGTTTGGGACAGGGTACGACTAATTCACCCCTCCACTTT. Translated, it gives CASSLGLGQGTTNSPLHF.

V gene TRBV27 combines with J gene TRBJ1-1; 10 bases are a match to TRBD1. V shed 5 bases, J shed 5 bases, and the junction held 5 bases outside the gene matches. From germline, CDR1 is MNHEY and CDR2 SMNVEV (reference sequence). This CDR3 comprises 14 residues. CDR3 sequence reads: CASSPRQGATEAFF. In DNA, the CDR3 is TGTGCCAGCAGTCCTAGACAGGGGGCGACTGAAGCTTTCTTT.